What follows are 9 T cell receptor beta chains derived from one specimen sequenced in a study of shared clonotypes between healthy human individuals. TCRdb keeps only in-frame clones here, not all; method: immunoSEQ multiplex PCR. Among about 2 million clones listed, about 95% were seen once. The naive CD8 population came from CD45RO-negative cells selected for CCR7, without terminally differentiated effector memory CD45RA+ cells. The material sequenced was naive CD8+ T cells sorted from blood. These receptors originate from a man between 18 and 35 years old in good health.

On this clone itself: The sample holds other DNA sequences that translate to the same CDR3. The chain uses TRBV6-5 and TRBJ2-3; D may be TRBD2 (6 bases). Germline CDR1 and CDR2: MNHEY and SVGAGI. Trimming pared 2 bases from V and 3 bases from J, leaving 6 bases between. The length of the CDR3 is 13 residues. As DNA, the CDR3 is TGTGCCAGCAGTTACGGGGGGACAGATACGCAGTATTTT. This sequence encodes CASSYGGTDTQYF.

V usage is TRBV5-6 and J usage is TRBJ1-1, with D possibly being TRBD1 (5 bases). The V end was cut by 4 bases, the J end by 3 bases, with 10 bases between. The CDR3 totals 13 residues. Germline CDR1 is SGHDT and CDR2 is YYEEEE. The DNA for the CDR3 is TGTGCCAGCAGCCAGGGACTCTACACTGAAGCTTTCTTT. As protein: CASSQGLYTEAFF.

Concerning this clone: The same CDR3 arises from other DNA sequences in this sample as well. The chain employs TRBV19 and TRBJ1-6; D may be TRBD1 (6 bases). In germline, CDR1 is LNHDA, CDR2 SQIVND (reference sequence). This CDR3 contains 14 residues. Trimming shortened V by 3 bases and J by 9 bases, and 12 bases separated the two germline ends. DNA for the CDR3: TGTGCCAGTAGTATCGAAGGGGGTGGTTCACCCCTCCACTTT. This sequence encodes CASSIEGGGSPLHF.

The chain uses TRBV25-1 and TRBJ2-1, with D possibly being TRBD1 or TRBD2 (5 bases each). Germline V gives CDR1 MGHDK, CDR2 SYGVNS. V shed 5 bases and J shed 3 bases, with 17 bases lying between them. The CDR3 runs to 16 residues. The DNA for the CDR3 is TGTGCCAGCAGTAAGGGACCACGGATTGACTACAATGAGCAGTTCTTC. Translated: CASSKGPRIDYNEQFF.

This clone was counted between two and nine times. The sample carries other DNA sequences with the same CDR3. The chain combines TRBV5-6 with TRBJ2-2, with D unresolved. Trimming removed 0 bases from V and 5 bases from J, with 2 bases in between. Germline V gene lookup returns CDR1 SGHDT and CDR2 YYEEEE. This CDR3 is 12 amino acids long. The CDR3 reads CASSLDTGELFF. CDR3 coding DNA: TGTGCCAGCAGCTTGGATACCGGGGAGCTGTTTTTT.

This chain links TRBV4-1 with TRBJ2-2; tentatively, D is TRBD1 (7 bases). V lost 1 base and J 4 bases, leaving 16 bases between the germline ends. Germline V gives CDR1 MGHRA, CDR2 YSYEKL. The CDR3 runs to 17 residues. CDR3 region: CASSQGDRGTLTGELFF. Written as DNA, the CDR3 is TGCGCCAGCAGCCAAGGGGACAGAGGGACTCTCACCGGGGAGCTGTTTTTT.

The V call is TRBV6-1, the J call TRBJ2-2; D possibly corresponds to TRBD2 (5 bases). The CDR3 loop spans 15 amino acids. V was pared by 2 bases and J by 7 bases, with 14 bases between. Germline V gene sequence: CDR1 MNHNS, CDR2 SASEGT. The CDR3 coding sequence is TGTGCCAGCAGTGAACAAGGCCGCGGGCACGGGGAGCTGTTTTTT. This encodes CASSEQGRGHGELFF.

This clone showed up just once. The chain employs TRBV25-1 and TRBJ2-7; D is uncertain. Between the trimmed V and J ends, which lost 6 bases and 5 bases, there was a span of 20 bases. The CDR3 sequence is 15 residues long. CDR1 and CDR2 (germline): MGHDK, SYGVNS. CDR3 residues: CASSALLGLADEQYF. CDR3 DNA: TGTGCCAGCAGCGCCTTATTGGGTCTCGCGGACGAGCAGTACTTC.

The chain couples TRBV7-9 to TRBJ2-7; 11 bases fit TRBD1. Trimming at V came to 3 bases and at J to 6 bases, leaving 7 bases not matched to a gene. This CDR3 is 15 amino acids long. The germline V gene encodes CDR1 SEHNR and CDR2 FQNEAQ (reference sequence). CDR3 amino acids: CASSFTPDRGREQYF. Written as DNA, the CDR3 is TGTGCCAGCAGCTTTACCCCGGACAGGGGGCGCGAGCAGTACTTC.